This T cell receptor beta chain stems from a study of T cells after posttransplantation cyclophosphamide. Broader study findings: TRB clonality was highly associated with recipient CMV seropositivity and reactivation. Skin or GI-infiltrating T cells shared few TRB sequences with blood. Donor-recipient repertoire similarity was low at 1-2 months, rising over year one.

Regarding this clone: Its antigen is unidentified.

This CDR3 has 16 residues. Germline V CDR1 and CDR2: LGHNA, YSLEER. V was pared by 4 bases and J by 12 bases, with 9 bases of the junction left unmatched. Here immunoSEQ multiplex PCR was the method, and the copy in TCRdb shows in-frame clones only, minus some. This sample carries about 10,000 clones, over 95% of them seen once, and the ten largest clones take approximately 0.25%. The naive gate required viable CD3+CD4+ or CD3+CD8+ cells with CCR7+CD45RA+CD45RO-CD95-CD27+CD28+ phenotype. Sequenced sample: naive CD8+ T cells sorted from PBMCs. The rearrangement joins TRBV4-3 to TRBJ2-1; 16 nucleotides agree with TRBD2. The origin of this receptor is a man aged 45-60 years in good health, CMV-negative, and a related stem cell transplant donor. The CDR3, as DNA: TGCGCCAGCAGCCCGGGACTAGCGGGGGGGGCCCCTACGCAGTTCTTC. Translation: CASSPGLAGGAPTQFF.